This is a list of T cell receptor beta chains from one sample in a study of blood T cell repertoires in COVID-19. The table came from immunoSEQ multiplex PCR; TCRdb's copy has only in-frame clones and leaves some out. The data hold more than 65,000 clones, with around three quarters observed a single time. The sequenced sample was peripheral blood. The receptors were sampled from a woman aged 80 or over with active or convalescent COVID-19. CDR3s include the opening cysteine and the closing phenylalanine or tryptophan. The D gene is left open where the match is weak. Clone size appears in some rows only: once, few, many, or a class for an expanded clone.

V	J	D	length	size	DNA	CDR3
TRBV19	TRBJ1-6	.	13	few	TGTGCCAGTAGTGAAGGGGATGGTTCACCCCTCCACTTT	CASSEGDGSPLHF
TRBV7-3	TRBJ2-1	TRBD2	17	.	TGTGCCAGCAGCTTAAATCGGCTAGCGGCCTCCTACAATGAGCAGTTCTTC	CASSLNRLAASYNEQFF
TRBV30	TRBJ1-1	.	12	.	TGTGCCTGGAGTGATGTCAGGGATAGTGCTTTCTTT	CAWSDVRDSAFF
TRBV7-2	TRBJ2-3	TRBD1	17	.	TGTGCCAGCAGCTTAGCGCCCACAGGGGGACGTACGAATACGCAGTATTTT	CASSLAPTGGRTNTQYF
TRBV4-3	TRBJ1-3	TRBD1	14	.	TGCGCCCGCAGCCACGACAGGGTGATGGACACCATATATTTT	CARSHDRVMDTIYF
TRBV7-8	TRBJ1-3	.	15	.	TGTGCCAGCAGCCCCGGGGGGGTCTCTGGAAACACCATATATTTT	CASSPGGVSGNTIYF
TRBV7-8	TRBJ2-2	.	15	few	TGTGCCAGCAGCCGCGGAGGGGGCTACACCGGGGAGCTGTTTTTT	CASSRGGGYTGELFF
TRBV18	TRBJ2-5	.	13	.	TGTGCCAGCTCAGGAAACAGCCAAGAGACCCAGTACTTC	CASSGNSQETQYF
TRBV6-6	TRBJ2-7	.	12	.	TGTGCCAGCAGCCCGGAGTCCTACGAGCAGTACTTC	CASSPESYEQYF
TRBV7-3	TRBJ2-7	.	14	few	TGTGCCAGCAGCTTAGGCGGGCGCTCCTACGAGCAGTACTTC	CASSLGGRSYEQYF
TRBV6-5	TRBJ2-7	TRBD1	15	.	TGTGCCAGCACCCAAGGACAGGGGCCCTCCTACGAGCAGTACTTC	CASTQGQGPSYEQYF
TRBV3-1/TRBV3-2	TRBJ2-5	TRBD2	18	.	TGTGCCAGCAGCCAAGCCCTAGCGGGGGCCCGTAAGGTGGAGACCCAGTACTTC	CASSQALAGARKVETQYF
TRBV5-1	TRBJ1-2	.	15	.	TGCGCCAGCAGCTTGTCCCTCGGGGAATCCTATGGCTACACCTTC	CASSLSLGESYGYTF
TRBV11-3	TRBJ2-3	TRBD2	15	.	TGTGCCAGCAGCTTAGGAGGGACTAGCAGCACCCCGCAGTATTTT	CASSLGGTSSTPQYF
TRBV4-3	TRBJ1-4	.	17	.	TGCGCCAGCAGCCAAGAGATCGTGGGGGCAATACGAGAAAAACTGTTTTTT	CASSQEIVGAIREKLFF
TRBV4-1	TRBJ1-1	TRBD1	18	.	TGCGCCAGCAGCCAAGGTTGGCAGGGGGGAAATATGAACACTGAAGCTTTCTTT	CASSQGWQGGNMNTEAFF
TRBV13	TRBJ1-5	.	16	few	TGTGCCAGCAGCGACTCCCGGGGGGGGGTTGGTCAGCCCCAGCATTTT	CASSDSRGGVGQPQHF
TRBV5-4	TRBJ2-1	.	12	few	TGTGCCAGCAGCTCCGACAGAAATGAGCAGTTCTTC	CASSSDRNEQFF
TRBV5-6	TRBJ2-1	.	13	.	TGTGCCAGCAGCCTAACAGGGAGCCATGAGCAGTTCTTC	CASSLTGSHEQFF
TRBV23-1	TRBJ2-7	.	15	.	TGCGCCAGCAGTCAATCGGGGCAGGGGTCATACGAGCAGTACTTC	CASSQSGQGSYEQYF
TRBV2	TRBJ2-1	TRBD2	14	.	TGTGCCAGCAGAGTAGCGGGGGGTCGGGATGAGCAGTTCTTC	CASRVAGGRDEQFF
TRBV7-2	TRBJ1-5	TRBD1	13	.	TGTGCCAGCAGCTTCGACAGGGCAGAGCCCCAGCATTTT	CASSFDRAEPQHF
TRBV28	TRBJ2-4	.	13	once	TGTGCCAGCAGTACCGGGACAACCGACATTCAGTACTTC	CASSTGTTDIQYF
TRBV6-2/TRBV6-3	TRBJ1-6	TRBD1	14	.	TGTGCCAGCAGCTCACAGGGGGCGGCTTCACCCCTCCACTTT	CASSSQGAASPLHF